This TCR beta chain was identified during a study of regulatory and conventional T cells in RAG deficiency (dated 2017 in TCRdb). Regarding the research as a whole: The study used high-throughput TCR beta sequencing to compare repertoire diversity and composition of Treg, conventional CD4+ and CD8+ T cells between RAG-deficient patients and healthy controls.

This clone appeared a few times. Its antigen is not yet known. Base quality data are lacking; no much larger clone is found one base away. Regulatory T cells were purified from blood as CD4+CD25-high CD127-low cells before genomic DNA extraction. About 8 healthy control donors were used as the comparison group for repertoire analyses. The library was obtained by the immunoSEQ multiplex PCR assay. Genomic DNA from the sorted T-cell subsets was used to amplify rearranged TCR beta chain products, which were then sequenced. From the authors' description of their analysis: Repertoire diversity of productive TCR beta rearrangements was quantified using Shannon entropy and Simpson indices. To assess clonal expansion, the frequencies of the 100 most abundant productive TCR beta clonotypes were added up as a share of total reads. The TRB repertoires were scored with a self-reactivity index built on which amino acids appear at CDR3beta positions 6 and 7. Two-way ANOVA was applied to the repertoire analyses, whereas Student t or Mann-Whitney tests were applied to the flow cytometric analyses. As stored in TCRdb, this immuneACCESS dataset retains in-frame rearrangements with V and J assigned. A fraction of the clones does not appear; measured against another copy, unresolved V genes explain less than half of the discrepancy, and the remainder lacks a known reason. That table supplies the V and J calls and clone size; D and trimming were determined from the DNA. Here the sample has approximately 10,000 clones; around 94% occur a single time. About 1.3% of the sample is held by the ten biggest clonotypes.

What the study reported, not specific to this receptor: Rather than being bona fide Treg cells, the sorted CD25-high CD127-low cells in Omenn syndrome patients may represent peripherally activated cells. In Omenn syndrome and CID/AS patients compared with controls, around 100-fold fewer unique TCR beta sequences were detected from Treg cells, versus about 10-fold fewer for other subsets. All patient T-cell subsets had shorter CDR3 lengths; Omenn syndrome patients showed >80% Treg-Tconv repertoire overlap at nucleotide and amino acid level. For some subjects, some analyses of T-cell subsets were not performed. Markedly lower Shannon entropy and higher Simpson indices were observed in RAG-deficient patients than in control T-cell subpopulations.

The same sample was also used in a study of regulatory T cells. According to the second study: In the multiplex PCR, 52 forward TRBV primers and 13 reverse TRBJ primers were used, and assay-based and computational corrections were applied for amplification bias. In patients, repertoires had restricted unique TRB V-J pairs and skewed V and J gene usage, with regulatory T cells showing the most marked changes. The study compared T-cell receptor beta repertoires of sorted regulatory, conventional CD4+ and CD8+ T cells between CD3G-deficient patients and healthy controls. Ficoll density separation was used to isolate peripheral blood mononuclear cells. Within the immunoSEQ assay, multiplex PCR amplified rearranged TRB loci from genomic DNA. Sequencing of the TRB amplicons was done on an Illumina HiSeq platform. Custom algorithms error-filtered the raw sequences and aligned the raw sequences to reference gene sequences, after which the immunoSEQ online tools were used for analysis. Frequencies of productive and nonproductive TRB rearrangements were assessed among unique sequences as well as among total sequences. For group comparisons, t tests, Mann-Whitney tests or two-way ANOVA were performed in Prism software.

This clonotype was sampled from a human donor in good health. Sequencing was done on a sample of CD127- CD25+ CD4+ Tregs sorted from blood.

The base sequence is TGCGCCAGCAGCTTTGACTTTAACACTGAAGCTTTCTTT. Translated, it reads CASSFDFNTEAFF. The chain uses TRBV5-1 and TRBJ1-1, with an unclear D gene assignment. The germline V gene sets CDR1 to SGHRS and CDR2 to YFSETQ. From the cysteine up to the phenylalanine, the CDR3 has a length of 13 residues. The entry retains the CDR3 DNA only, 39 bases that are in frame from base 1. The germline ends are 7 bases apart after V is trimmed by 2 bases and J by 2 bases.